These 7 T cell receptor beta chains came from one sample sequenced in a study of cytomegalovirus exposure and HLA in healthy donors. Researchers ran the PCR with 60 Vbeta and 13 Jbeta primers. Produced via immunoSEQ multiplex PCR; TCRdb's table is partial and in-frame only. The listing records about 76,000 clones. Material: PBMCs. These receptors all come from a woman aged 40 to 50 in good health and CMV-seropositive.

The V call is TRBV6-1, the J call TRBJ2-4; tentatively, D is TRBD2 (7 bases). V dropped 1 base and J dropped 9 bases, with 13 bases sitting between them. The germline V gene encodes CDR1 MNHNS and CDR2 SASEGT. The length of the CDR3 is 14 residues. CDR3 amino acids: CASSEVIGGAIQYF. As DNA, the CDR3 is TGTGCCAGCAGTGAAGTTATAGGGGGGGCCATTCAGTACTTC.

V and J are TRBV19 and TRBJ2-1; no clear D. The CDR3 is made up of 13 amino acids. Germline V lookup: CDR1 LNHDA, CDR2 SQIVND (reference sequence). V shed 3 bases and J shed 5 bases, with 8 bases lying between them. The CDR3: CASSMTPNNEQFF. The CDR3 DNA is TGTGCCAGTAGTATGACACCAAACAATGAGCAGTTCTTC.

The CDR3 nucleotides read TGTGCCAGCTCACCACCGTCTCAACTAGCGGGCACAGATACGCAGTATTTT. Translating it yields CASSPPSQLAGTDTQYF. V and J are TRBV18 and TRBJ2-3, with 8 positions matching TRBD2. The junction had 6 bases not matched to a gene; V was cut back by 0 bases and J by 1 base. Germline CDR1 is KGHSH and CDR2 is LQKENI. CDR3 length: 17 amino acids.

The gene calls are TRBV13 and TRBJ2-2, with D perhaps matching TRBD2 (6 bases). Germline CDR1 reads PRHDT; CDR2 reads FYEKMQ (reference sequence). The CDR3 has 13 amino acids. Trimming removed 3 bases from V and 5 bases from J, with 7 bases in between. CDR3: CASSFRGTGELFF. As DNA, the CDR3 is TGTGCCAGCAGCTTTCGGGGGACCGGGGAGCTGTTTTTT. The whole variable domain, remainder taken from reference TRBV13 and TRBJ2-2, is AAGVIQSPRHLIKEKRETATLKCYPIPRHDTVYWYQQGPGQDPQFLISFYEKMQSDKGSIPDRFSAQQFSDYHSELNMSSLELGDSALYFCASSFRGTGELFFGEGSRLTVL.

The J gene is TRBJ1-2, the V gene TRBV19; possibly TRBD1 for D (5 bases). The V and J ends lost 5 bases and 5 bases respectively, with 12 bases between them. The CDR3 sequence is 13 residues long. Per germline, CDR1 LNHDA and CDR2 SQIVND (reference sequence). The CDR3 bases are TGTGCCAGTAGTGGGACTAGGCTTTATGGCTACACCTTC. Translating it yields CASSGTRLYGYTF.

The V and J genes are TRBV15 and TRBJ2-3; 14 bases line up with TRBD2. V was pared by 8 bases and J by 4 bases, with 14 bases of the junction left unmatched. The CDR3 spans 18 residues. Looked up from germline, CDR1 is LNHNV and CDR2 is YYDKDF (reference sequence). The CDR3 DNA reads TGTGCCACCGGTAAACCGGGACTAGCGGGAGCTCATCCAGATACGCAGTATTTT. Translated: CATGKPGLAGAHPDTQYF.

This chain uses TRBV19 with TRBJ1-1; maybe TRBD1 (5 bases). The germline gives CDR1 LNHDA, CDR2 SQIVND (reference sequence). CDR3 length: 14 residues. Trimming took 6 bases from V and 0 from J, leaving 11 bases between them. The CDR3 nucleotides read TGTGCCAGTAGCTTGCCAGGGTTGAACACTGAAGCTTTCTTT. Its protein is CASSLPGLNTEAFF.